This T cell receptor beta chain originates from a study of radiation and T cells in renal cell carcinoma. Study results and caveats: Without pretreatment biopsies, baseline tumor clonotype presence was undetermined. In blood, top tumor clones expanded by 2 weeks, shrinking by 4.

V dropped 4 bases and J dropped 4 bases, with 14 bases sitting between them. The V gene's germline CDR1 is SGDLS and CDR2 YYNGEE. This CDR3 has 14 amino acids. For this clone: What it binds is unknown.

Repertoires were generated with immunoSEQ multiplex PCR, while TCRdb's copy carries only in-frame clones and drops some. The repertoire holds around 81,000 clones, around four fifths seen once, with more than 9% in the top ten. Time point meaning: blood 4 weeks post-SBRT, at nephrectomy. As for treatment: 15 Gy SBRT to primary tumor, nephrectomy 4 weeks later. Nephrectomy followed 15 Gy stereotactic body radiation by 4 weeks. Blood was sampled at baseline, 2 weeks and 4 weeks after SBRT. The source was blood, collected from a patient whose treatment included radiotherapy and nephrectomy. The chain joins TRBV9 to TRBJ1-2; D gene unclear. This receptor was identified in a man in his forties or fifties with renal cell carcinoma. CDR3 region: CASSPSTEFYGYTF. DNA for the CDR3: TGTGCCAGCAGCCCTTCGACCGAGTTCTATGGCTACACCTTC.